Listed below are T cell receptor beta chains from one sample, sequenced in a study of T-cell memory formation after mild COVID-19. TCRdb re-analysed the 5' RACE reads in MiXCR, keeping a single row per CDR3 protein. Of some 180,000 distinct CDR3 sequences listed, approximately 13% are singletons. What was sequenced was PBMCs or a T cell subset sorted from them (not recorded which). The origin of the receptors is a man between 18 and 29 years old who had mild COVID-19 (a few samples of this study predate the infection). Cell type and time point are not known. Each CDR3 is given without its conserved first and last residue. The order of the fields is CDR3 protein, V gene, clone size, J gene. The size entry is marked missing in some rows and otherwise reads once, few, many or a size class.

CDR3: SGNREYTEAF
V: TRBV29-1
size: .
J: TRBJ1-1

CDR3: ASSEVGGNEKLF
V: TRBV25-1
size: few
J: TRBJ1-4

CDR3: ASSPGTDAYLGQF
V: TRBV12-3/TRBV12-4
size: few
J: TRBJ2-1

CDR3: ASSRNYGYT
V: TRBV3-1
size: .
J: TRBJ1-2

CDR3: ASSFDRNQPQH
V: TRBV12-3/TRBV12-4
size: .
J: TRBJ1-5

CDR3: ASSQTRGLLSGANVLT
V: TRBV4-1
size: .
J: TRBJ2-6

CDR3: ASSLGSGTSTDTQY
V: TRBV11-2
size: .
J: TRBJ2-3

CDR3: ASSQGAQGGNQPQH
V: TRBV4-2
size: many
J: TRBJ1-5

CDR3: ASRGTNGYT
V: TRBV6-5
size: few
J: TRBJ1-2

CDR3: ASTPSGGGYGYT
V: TRBV11-2
size: few
J: TRBJ1-2

CDR3: ATSPDRGNQPQH
V: TRBV15
size: .
J: TRBJ1-5

CDR3: ASSYLGGGKKLF
V: TRBV6-5
size: few
J: TRBJ1-4

CDR3: ASSPTDGYTEAF
V: TRBV5-6
size: few
J: TRBJ1-1

CDR3: ASSPPLGVSAEAF
V: TRBV7-2
size: few
J: TRBJ1-1

CDR3: ASSLGWGAPQNKLF
V: TRBV7-2
size: few
J: TRBJ1-4

CDR3: ASSYFGGRNSPLH
V: TRBV6-2/TRBV6-3
size: few
J: TRBJ1-6

CDR3: ASSGNSPLH
V: TRBV2
size: many
J: TRBJ1-6

CDR3: ASSALASDTQY
V: TRBV6-5
size: few
J: TRBJ2-3

CDR3: ASSSRIVATDTQY
V: TRBV18
size: .
J: TRBJ2-3

CDR3: SARLSSYEQY
V: TRBV20-1
size: .
J: TRBJ2-7

CDR3: ASSPSQPQH
V: TRBV6-6
size: few
J: TRBJ1-5

CDR3: ASTASGGTKRDTQY
V: TRBV19
size: few
J: TRBJ2-3

CDR3: ASSPTAGGTQY
V: TRBV18
size: .
J: TRBJ2-5

CDR3: ASRAENTGELF
V: TRBV5-1
size: .
J: TRBJ2-2

CDR3: ASSQRPGQGTDTQY
V: TRBV7-6
size: few
J: TRBJ2-3

CDR3: ASSEQGFTEAF
V: TRBV12-3/TRBV12-4
size: many
J: TRBJ1-1

CDR3: SASRQAPIQY
V: TRBV20-1
size: .
J: TRBJ2-4

CDR3: ASSQDLGAQY
V: TRBV3-1
size: .
J: TRBJ2-5

CDR3: ASSDIVSNQPQH
V: TRBV2
size: .
J: TRBJ1-5

CDR3: ASRTGTGQETQY
V: TRBV12-3/TRBV12-4
size: .
J: TRBJ2-5

CDR3: ASSEQRRNEQF
V: TRBV25-1
size: .
J: TRBJ2-1

CDR3: ASSKTSGGADTQY
V: TRBV7-2
size: few
J: TRBJ2-3

CDR3: ASSPEGAGAFYEQY
V: TRBV12-3/TRBV12-4
size: .
J: TRBJ2-7

CDR3: SCREGNQPQH
V: TRBV20-1
size: few
J: TRBJ1-5

CDR3: ASSSGGKRFADTQY
V: TRBV7-2
size: few
J: TRBJ2-3

CDR3: ASSLARLITDTQY
V: TRBV5-5
size: few
J: TRBJ2-3

CDR3: ASSLGRSPLH
V: TRBV11-2
size: few
J: TRBJ1-6

CDR3: ASSLEGARRPQH
V: TRBV7-2
size: many
J: TRBJ1-5

CDR3: ASRPTGSSYNEQF
V: TRBV7-9
size: .
J: TRBJ2-1

CDR3: ASHRGQSNEKLF
V: TRBV6-6
size: few
J: TRBJ1-4

CDR3: ASTSGGGGLYNEQF
V: TRBV28
size: .
J: TRBJ2-1